Below are 20 T cell receptor beta chains sequenced from a single sample in a study of PD-L1 blockade in urothelial cancer. Using immunoSEQ multiplex PCR, the repertoire was profiled, and TCRdb retains in-frame clones only, with some absent. The sample yields around 130,000 clones, about 88% seen once. Time point of the sample: pretreatment peripheral blood. Specimen: PBMCs, collected around atezolizumab (anti-PD-L1) treatment. The receptors shown here come from a man aged 50 or older with urothelial cancer.

This clone appeared a single time. The chain joins TRBV11-3 to TRBJ2-1, with 7 positions matching TRBD2. The germline V gene encodes CDR1 SGHNT and CDR2 YENEEA. The CDR3 extends over 14 amino acids. The J segment lost 5 bases and the V segment lost 1 base, leaving 2 bases of the junction unmatched. The CDR3 bases are TGTGCCAGCAGCTTAGCGGGAGGTGACAATGAGCAGTTCTTC. Translation: CASSLAGGDNEQFF.

The rearrangement uses TRBV30 and TRBJ1-1; D not certain. V lost 1 base, J lost 1 base, and 7 bases lay in between. The CDR3 has 13 residues. Germline V gives CDR1 GTSNPN, CDR2 SVGIG (reference sequence). CDR3 bases: TGTGCCTGGAGTGGACTCCCGAACACTGAAGCTTTCTTT. Its protein is CAWSGLPNTEAFF.

The CDR3 loop reads CASSDSLPETQYF. Here the CDR3 DNA reads TGTGCCAGCAGTGATAGCCTACCGGAGACCCAGTACTTC. V is TRBV6-1 and J is TRBJ2-5; D is unclear. Trimming removed 3 bases from V and 5 bases from J, with 10 bases in between. Germline V gives CDR1 MNHNS, CDR2 SASEGT. The CDR3 has 13 amino acids.

The genes are TRBV9 and TRBJ1-2, with 9 bases matching TRBD1. V trimming: 3 bases; J trimming: 4 bases; junction bases outside the gene matches: 7. The germline CDR1 and CDR2 sequences are SGDLS and YYNGEE. The CDR3 loop spans 15 amino acids. This CDR3 reads CASSGGQGWSYGYTF. CDR3 in DNA: TGTGCCAGCAGCGGGGGACAGGGTTGGAGCTATGGCTACACCTTC. Looking up the rest from reference TRBV9 and TRBJ1-2 gives the full variable domain: DSGVTQTPKHLITATGQRVTLRCSPRSGDLSVYWYQQSLDQGLQFLIQYYNGEERAKGNILERFSAQQFPDLHSELNLSSLELGDSALYFCASSGGQGWSYGYTFGSGTRLTVV.

This clone was counted once. The CDR3 loop reads CASSQGAGSGSLYEQYF. The DNA of the CDR3 is TGTGCCAGCTCACAGGGGGCAGGTAGCGGGAGCCTCTACGAGCAGTACTTC. The V gene is TRBV18, the J gene TRBJ2-7; 9 nucleotides line up with TRBD2. Looked up from germline, CDR1 is KGHSH and CDR2 is LQKENI. Germline trimming cut 4 bases from V and 3 bases from J; bases unmatched to any gene: 13. The CDR3 has 17 residues.

This clone was seen just once. This chain links TRBV10-3 with TRBJ1-6; maybe TRBD1 (5 bases). Trimming took 4 bases from V and 7 from J, leaving 8 bases between them. Per the germline V gene, CDR1 is ENHRY and CDR2 is SYGVKD. There are 13 residues in the CDR3. In nucleotides, the CDR3 is TGTGCCATCAGTGGGGGGGGAAATTCACCCCTCCACTTT. This encodes CAISGGGNSPLHF.

This clone was seen a few times. Here the CDR3 reads CASSPEMDTEAFF. CDR3 in DNA: TGTGCCAGCAGTCCTGAGATGGACACTGAAGCTTTCTTT. The chain recombines TRBV28 with TRBJ1-1; D ambiguous. With 5 bases removed from V and 3 bases from J, the gap between germline ends came to 10 bases. The CDR3 is 13 residues long. The germline V gene has CDR1 MDHEN and CDR2 SYDVKM. Supplemented by reference TRBV28 and TRBJ1-1, the full variable domain reads DVKVTQSSRYLVKRTGEKVFLECVQDMDHENMFWYRQDPGLGLRLIYFSYDVKMKEKGDIPEGYSVSREKKERFSLILESASTNQTSMYLCASSPEMDTEAFFGQGTRLTVV.

V gene TRBV28 combines with J gene TRBJ2-1, with TRBD2 identical over 13 bases. With V trimmed by 5 bases and J by 5 bases, 15 bases remained unmatched. This CDR3 is built from 19 residues. The germline V gene encodes CDR1 MDHEN and CDR2 SYDVKM. CDR3 nucleotides: TGTGCCAGCAGTCGGGTCCCTACTAGCGGGAGGGCCTTACACAATGAGCAGTTCTTC. Encoded protein: CASSRVPTSGRALHNEQFF.

This clone appeared a single time. This chain joins TRBV6-1 and TRBJ2-2; 9 positions match TRBD2. CDR1 and CDR2 from the germline V gene are MNHNS and SASEGT. V trimming: 4 bases; J trimming: 6 bases; junction bases outside the gene matches: 6. The CDR3 is made up of 15 amino acids. The CDR3 is CASSVLSGRPGELFF. CDR3 in DNA: TGTGCCAGCAGTGTGCTTAGCGGGAGACCCGGGGAGCTGTTTTTT.

This clone was seen just once. The V call is TRBV6-6, the J call TRBJ2-7; possibly TRBD1 for D (6 bases). With 6 bases removed from V and 4 bases from J, the gap between germline ends came to 10 bases. The CDR3 consists of 12 residues. Germline V gene lookup returns CDR1 MNHNY and CDR2 SVGAGI (reference sequence). The CDR3 here is CASSKDSYEQYF. The DNA for the CDR3 is TGTGCCAGCAGCAAGGACAGTTACGAGCAGTACTTC.

This clone appeared a single time. The chain combines TRBV19 with TRBJ1-5; D is perhaps TRBD1 (6 bases). Germline V gene sequence: CDR1 LNHDA, CDR2 SQIVND (reference sequence). This CDR3 contains 14 residues. V dropped 6 bases and J dropped 3 bases, with 12 bases sitting between them. Here the CDR3 reads CASRMTGSNQPQHF. CDR3 DNA: TGTGCCAGTAGGATGACAGGTTCCAATCAGCCCCAGCATTTT.

This chain connects TRBV7-3 to TRBJ2-5, with D hard to call. This CDR3 is built from 15 residues. V dropped 3 bases and J dropped 0 bases, with 11 bases sitting between them. Germline V gene data show CDR1 as SGHTA and CDR2 as FQGTGA. CDR3 residues: CASSLGPSYQETQYF. The CDR3 nucleotides are TGTGCCAGCAGCTTGGGTCCTAGTTACCAAGAGACCCAGTACTTC.

The V and J genes are TRBV19 and TRBJ2-1, with D perhaps matching TRBD2 (6 bases). This CDR3 has 12 amino acids. V was pared by 4 bases and J by 7 bases, with 8 bases between. Per germline, CDR1 LNHDA and CDR2 SQIVND (reference sequence). The CDR3 DNA follows: TGTGCCAGTAGTACGGGAGTAAATGAGCAGTTCTTC. Translating gives CASSTGVNEQFF. The entire variable domain, with the rest obtained from reference TRBV19 and TRBJ2-1, is as follows: DGGITQSPKYLFRKEGQNVTLSCEQNLNHDAMYWYRQDPGQGLRLIYYSQIVNDFQKGDIAEGYSVSREKKESFPLTVTSAQKNPTAFYLCASSTGVNEQFFGPGTRLTVL.

The rearrangement links TRBV30 to TRBJ1-2, with a weak D call TRBD1 (6 bases). The CDR3 loop spans 16 amino acids. In germline, CDR1 is GTSNPN, CDR2 SVGIG (reference sequence). Deletions cut 4 bases from V and 3 bases from J, with 21 bases between. CDR3 nucleotide sequence: TGTGCCTGGAATTTAATGGGGCAGGGGCCGGACTATGGCTACACCTTC. Residues: CAWNLMGQGPDYGYTF.

The J gene is TRBJ2-1, the V gene TRBV5-1; 8 bases align to TRBD2. With 5 bases clipped from V and 4 bases from J, the junction kept 8 bases outside the gene matches. The CDR3 totals 15 residues. Germline V gene sequence: CDR1 SGHRS, CDR2 YFSETQ. The CDR3 sequence: CASSKSGSEYNEQFF. The CDR3 DNA reads TGCGCCAGCAGTAAGAGCGGGAGTGAGTACAATGAGCAGTTCTTC.

V usage is TRBV28 and J usage is TRBJ2-3; TRBD1 might be the D (6 bases). Germline CDR1 is MDHEN and CDR2 is SYDVKM. This CDR3 is built from 15 residues. V gave up 6 bases and J gave up 2 bases, with 15 bases separating them. CDR3 DNA: TGTGCCAGCAGCAAAACCGGGACATACACAGATACGCAGTATTTT. It codes for CASSKTGTYTDTQYF.

V is TRBV2 and J is TRBJ1-1, with TRBD1 matching 7 bases. Germline CDR1 reads SNHLY; CDR2 reads FYNNEI. The V gene end was trimmed by 7 bases and the J gene end by 1 base; junction bases not matched to a gene: 27. This CDR3 is built from 21 residues. CDR3 nucleotide sequence: TGTGCCAGCACGACAGGGCCCAACGCTAGTGTACGGTTTCTGGGGAACACTGAAGCTTTCTTT. It is translated as CASTTGPNASVRFLGNTEAFF.

The chain couples TRBV7-2 to TRBJ2-7; no reliable D call. The CDR3 runs 12 residues. Per the germline V gene, CDR1 is SGHTA and CDR2 is FQGNSA. V was cut by 3 bases and J by 5 bases, with 8 bases left in between. CDR3 amino acids: CASSFYSNEQYF. CDR3 DNA sequence: TGTGCCAGCAGCTTCTATTCCAACGAGCAGTACTTC.

Only a few counts were recorded for this clone. This chain joins TRBV5-1 and TRBJ2-1; 9 positions match TRBD2. The CDR3 totals 15 residues. Germline lookup yields CDR1 SGHRS and CDR2 YFSETQ. The ends lost 0 bases at V and 8 bases at J; junction bases unmatched: 6. The CDR3 reads CASSLVSGSSHEQFF. The CDR3 coding sequence is TGCGCCAGCAGCTTGGTTAGCGGGAGTTCCCATGAGCAGTTCTTC.

The chain combines TRBV4-2 with TRBJ1-6; TRBD1 is a possible D gene (6 bases). The CDR3 sequence is 15 residues long. Germline V CDR1 and CDR2: LGHNA, YNFKEQ. Trimming shortened V by 0 bases and J by 9 bases, and 12 bases separated the two germline ends. CDR3 protein: CASSQESRGVSPLHF. The CDR3 DNA is TGTGCCAGCAGCCAAGAGAGCAGGGGTGTTTCACCCCTCCACTTT.